The 8 T cell receptor beta chains in this list originate from one sample, sequenced in a study of T cell changes during pregnancy in multiple sclerosis (dated by TCRdb to the late 2010s). Library method: the immunoSEQ multiplex PCR assay. Here the immuneACCESS table is served through TCRdb, limited to in-frame sequences with V and J called. Missing clones are a known gap in these copies; in checked studies unresolved V genes cover under half, and the rest lacks a known reason. The sample table lists 55,000 to 70,000 clones, around 92% of them with a count of one. Of the sample, roughly 3.2% is held by the ten largest clones. The sequencing here drew on CD8+ T cells from peripheral blood mononuclear cells, taken in the third trimester of pregnancy. Receptors were obtained from a female donor in good health, enrolled as a control in a pregnancy study.

The chain uses TRBV27 and TRBJ2-1; TRBD1 matches at 10 bases. V shed 4 bases, J shed 8 bases, and the junction held 8 bases outside the gene matches. Germline V gene data show CDR1 as MNHEY and CDR2 as SMNVEV (reference sequence). The CDR3 runs to 15 residues. CDR3 nucleotides: TGTGCCAGCAGTTCTAAGACAGGGGGCGGTGATGAGCAGTTCTTC. As protein: CASSSKTGGGDEQFF.

V gene TRBV9 combines with J gene TRBJ1-2, with 9 bases lining up with TRBD1. Per germline, CDR1 SGDLS and CDR2 YYNGEE. Germline trimming cut 0 bases from V and 5 bases from J; bases unmatched to any gene: 5. CDR3 length: 15 residues. DNA for the CDR3: TGTGCCAGCAGCGTAGAGCGGGACAGGGAATATGGCTACACCTTC. Translating it yields CASSVERDREYGYTF.

The rearrangement uses TRBV19 and TRBJ1-2; the match to TRBD1 covers 9 bases. The CDR3 sequence is 14 residues long. Germline values: CDR1 LNHDA, CDR2 SQIVND (reference sequence). Unmatched junction bases numbered 5, after V lost 5 bases and J lost 4 bases. The CDR3 loop reads CASSEGQGSYGYTF. In DNA form, the CDR3 reads TGTGCCAGTAGTGAGGGACAGGGATCCTATGGCTACACCTTC. Together with reference TRBV19 and TRBJ1-2, the CDR3 gives the full variable domain: DGGITQSPKYLFRKEGQNVTLSCEQNLNHDAMYWYRQDPGQGLRLIYYSQIVNDFQKGDIAEGYSVSREKKESFPLTVTSAQKNPTAFYLCASSEGQGSYGYTFGSGTRLTVV.

This clone was found once. The genes are TRBV4-3 and TRBJ1-3, with TRBD1 identical over 8 bases. The J segment lost 0 bases and the V segment lost 3 bases, leaving 4 bases of the junction unmatched. CDR3 size: 16 residues. The V gene's germline CDR1 is LGHNA and CDR2 YSLEER. The DNA for the CDR3 is TGCGCCAGCAGCCAGGGGACAGGTATCTCTGGAAACACCATATATTTT. It translates to CASSQGTGISGNTIYF.

The chain uses TRBV6-5 and TRBJ2-2; D gene unclear. This CDR3 region has 13 residues. Trimming cost V 10 bases and J 5 bases, with 14 bases left between them. Per the germline V gene, CDR1 is MNHEY and CDR2 is SVGAGI. The DNA for the CDR3 is TGTGCCACTACTCCGAGCTTTACCGGGGAGCTGTTTTTT. Its protein is CATTPSFTGELFF.

This chain joins TRBV5-8 and TRBJ1-2, with 9 nucleotides matching TRBD1. The CDR3 contains 14 residues. V gave up 4 bases and J gave up 2 bases; unmatched junction bases: 3. Per the germline V gene, CDR1 is SGHTS and CDR2 is YDEGEE. The CDR3 DNA is TGTGCCAGCAGCCAGGACAGGGGCAACTATGGCTACACCTTC. This translates into CASSQDRGNYGYTF.

The V call is TRBV4-3, the J call TRBJ1-5; 7 bases map to TRBD1. The J segment lost 3 bases and the V segment lost 2 bases, leaving 4 bases of the junction unmatched. The CDR3 extends over 15 amino acids. The germline V gene has CDR1 LGHNA and CDR2 YSLEER. The CDR3: CASSQMTGNNQPQHF. CDR3 coding DNA: TGCGCCAGCAGCCAAATGACAGGGAACAATCAGCCCCAGCATTTT.

The V call is TRBV20-1, the J call TRBJ2-7; a possible D gene is TRBD2 (5 bases). Germline V gives CDR1 DFQATT, CDR2 SNEGSKA (reference sequence). V lost 6 bases and J lost 3, with 9 bases in between. The CDR3 extends over 11 amino acids. The DNA for the CDR3 is TGCAGTGCCCCGGGGATCTACGAGCAGTACTTC. Amino acids: CSAPGIYEQYF.